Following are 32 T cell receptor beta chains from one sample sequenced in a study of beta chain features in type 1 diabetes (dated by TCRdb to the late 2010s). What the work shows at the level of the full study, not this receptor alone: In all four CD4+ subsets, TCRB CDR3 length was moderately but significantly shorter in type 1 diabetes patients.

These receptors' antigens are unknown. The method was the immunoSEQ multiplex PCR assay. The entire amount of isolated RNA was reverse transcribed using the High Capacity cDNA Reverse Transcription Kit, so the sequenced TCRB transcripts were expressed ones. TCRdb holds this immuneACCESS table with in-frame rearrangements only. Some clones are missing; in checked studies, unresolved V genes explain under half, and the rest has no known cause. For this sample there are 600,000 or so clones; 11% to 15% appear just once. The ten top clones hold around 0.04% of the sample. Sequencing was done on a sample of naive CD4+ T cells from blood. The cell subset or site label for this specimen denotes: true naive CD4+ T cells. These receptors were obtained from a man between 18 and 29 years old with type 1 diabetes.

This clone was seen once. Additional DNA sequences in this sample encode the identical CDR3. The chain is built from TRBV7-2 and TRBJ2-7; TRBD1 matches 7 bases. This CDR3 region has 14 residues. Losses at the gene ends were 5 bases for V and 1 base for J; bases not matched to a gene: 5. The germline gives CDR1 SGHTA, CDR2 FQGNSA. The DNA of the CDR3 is TGTGCCAGCAGCCTCGGGACAGTATCCTACGAGCAGTACTTC. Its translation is CASSLGTVSYEQYF. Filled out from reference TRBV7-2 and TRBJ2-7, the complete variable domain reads GAGVSQSPSNKVTEKGKDVELRCDPISGHTALYWYRQSLGQGLEFLIYFQGNSAPDKSGLPSDRFSAERTGGSVSTLTIQRTQQEDSAVYLCASSLGTVSYEQYFGPGTRLTVT.

The CDR3 region is CASSSGGGTYNEQFF. CDR3 bases: TGTGCCAGCAGCTCCGGGGGTGGGACATACAATGAGCAGTTCTTC. This chain joins TRBV7-2 and TRBJ2-1; D may correspond to TRBD1 or TRBD2 (6 bases each). Germline V gene lookup returns CDR1 SGHTA and CDR2 FQGNSA. The CDR3 loop spans 15 amino acids. V dropped 4 bases and J dropped 4 bases, with 14 bases sitting between them.

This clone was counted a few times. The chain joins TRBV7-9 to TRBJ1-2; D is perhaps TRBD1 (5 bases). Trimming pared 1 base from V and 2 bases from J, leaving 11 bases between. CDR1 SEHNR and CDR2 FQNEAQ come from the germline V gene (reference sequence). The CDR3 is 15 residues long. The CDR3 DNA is TGTGCCAGCAGCTTAGTACAGGCGAAGAACTATGGCTACACCTTC. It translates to CASSLVQAKNYGYTF.

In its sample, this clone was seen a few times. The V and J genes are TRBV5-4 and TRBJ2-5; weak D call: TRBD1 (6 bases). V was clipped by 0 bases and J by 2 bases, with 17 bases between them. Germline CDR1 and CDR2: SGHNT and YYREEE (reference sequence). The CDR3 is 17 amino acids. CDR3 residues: CASSLALQGRVQETQYF. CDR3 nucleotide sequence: TGTGCCAGCAGCTTGGCCCTACAGGGTAGGGTTCAAGAGACCCAGTACTTC.

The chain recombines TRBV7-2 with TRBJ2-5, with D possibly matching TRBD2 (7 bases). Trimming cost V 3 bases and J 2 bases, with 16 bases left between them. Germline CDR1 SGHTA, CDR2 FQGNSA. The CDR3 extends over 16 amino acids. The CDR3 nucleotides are TGTGCCAGCAGCTTGGGCGGGGGCTTATCACAAGAGACCCAGTACTTC. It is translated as CASSLGGGLSQETQYF.

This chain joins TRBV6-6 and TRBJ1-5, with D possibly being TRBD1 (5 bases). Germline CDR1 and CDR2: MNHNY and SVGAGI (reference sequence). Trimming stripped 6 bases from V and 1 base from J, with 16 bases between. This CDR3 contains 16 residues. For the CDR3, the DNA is TGTGCCAGCAGCCAACAGGACCCCAGGAGCAATCAGCCCCAGCATTTT. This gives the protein CASSQQDPRSNQPQHF.

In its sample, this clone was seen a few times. The CDR3 loop is CASSSGGTPQETQYF. The CDR3 DNA follows: TGTGCCAGCAGTAGCGGTGGTACACCCCAAGAGACCCAGTACTTC. This rearrangement joins TRBV7-9 to TRBJ2-5, with a tentative D call TRBD2 (6 bases). The V gene lost 6 bases and the J gene lost 1 base, with 15 bases spanning the gap. This CDR3 is built from 15 residues. Germline V lookup: CDR1 SEHNR, CDR2 FQNEAQ (reference sequence).

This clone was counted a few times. CDR3 residues: CASSLRGPNTEAFF. As DNA, the CDR3 is TGTGCCAGCAGTTTAAGGGGGCCCAACACTGAAGCTTTCTTT. The genes are TRBV28 and TRBJ1-1; 7 nucleotides align to TRBD1. Germline V gives CDR1 MDHEN, CDR2 SYDVKM. J gave up 2 bases and V 2 bases, and 2 bases lay outside the gene matches. The CDR3 consists of 14 residues.

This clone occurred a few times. CDR3 region: CASSVGTAGGYTF. CDR3 nucleotide sequence: TGTGCCAGCAGTGTCGGGACAGCGGGTGGCTACACCTTC. The chain is built from TRBV9 and TRBJ1-2; the match to TRBD1 covers 7 bases. The V gene's germline CDR1 is SGDLS and CDR2 YYNGEE. J was trimmed by 7 bases and V by 5 bases; bases with no gene match: 8. The CDR3 has 13 amino acids.

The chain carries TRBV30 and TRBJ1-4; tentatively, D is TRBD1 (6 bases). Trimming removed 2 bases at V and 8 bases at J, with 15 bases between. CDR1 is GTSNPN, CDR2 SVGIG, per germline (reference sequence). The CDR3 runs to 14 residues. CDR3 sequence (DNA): TGTGCCTGGAGTCATTTCTCAGGGGAGGAAAAACTGTTTTTT. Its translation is CAWSHFSGEEKLFF. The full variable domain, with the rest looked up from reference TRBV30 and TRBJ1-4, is SQTIHQWPATLVQPVGSPLSLECTVEGTSNPNLYWYRQAAGRGLQLLFYSVGIGQISSEVPQNLSASRPQDRQFILSSKKLLLSDSGFYLCAWSHFSGEEKLFFGSGTQLSVL.

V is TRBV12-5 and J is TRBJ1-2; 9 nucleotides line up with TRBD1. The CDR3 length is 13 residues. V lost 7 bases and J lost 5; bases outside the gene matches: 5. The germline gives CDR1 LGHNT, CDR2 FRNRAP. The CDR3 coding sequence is TGTGCTAGTGCATGGGACAGGGCTTATGGCTACACCTTC. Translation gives CASAWDRAYGYTF.

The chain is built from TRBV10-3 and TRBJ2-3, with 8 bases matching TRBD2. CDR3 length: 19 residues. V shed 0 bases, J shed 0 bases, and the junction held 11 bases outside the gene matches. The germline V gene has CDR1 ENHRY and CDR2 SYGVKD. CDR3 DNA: TGTGCCATCAGTGAGTCGTATGGCGGGGCTAGCGGGAGCACAGATACGCAGTATTTT. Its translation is CAISESYGGASGSTDTQYF.

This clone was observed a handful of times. The CDR3 nucleotides are TGTGCCTGGTCCCGTACCCTTTTAAGGGACCGCACAGATACGCAGTATTTT. This codes for CAWSRTLLRDRTDTQYF. V and J are TRBV30 and TRBJ2-3; possibly TRBD1 or TRBD2 for D (5 bases each). CDR1 and CDR2 from the germline V gene are GTSNPN and SVGIG (reference sequence). CDR3 length: 17 amino acids. V lost 5 bases, J lost 1 base, and 22 bases lay in between.

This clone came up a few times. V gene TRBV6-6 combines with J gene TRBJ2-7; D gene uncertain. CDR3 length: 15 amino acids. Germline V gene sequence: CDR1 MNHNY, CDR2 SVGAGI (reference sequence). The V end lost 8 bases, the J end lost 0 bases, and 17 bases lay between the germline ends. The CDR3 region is CASRPRTQISYEQYF. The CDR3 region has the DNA TGTGCCAGCCGACCTCGGACCCAAATCTCCTACGAGCAGTACTTC.

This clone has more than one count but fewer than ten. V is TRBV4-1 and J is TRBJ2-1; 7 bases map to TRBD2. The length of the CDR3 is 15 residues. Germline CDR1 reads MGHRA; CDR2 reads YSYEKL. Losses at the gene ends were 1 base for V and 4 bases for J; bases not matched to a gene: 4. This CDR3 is CASSQVVLAYNEQFF. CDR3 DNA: TGCGCCAGCAGCCAAGTCGTACTAGCGTACAATGAGCAGTTCTTC.

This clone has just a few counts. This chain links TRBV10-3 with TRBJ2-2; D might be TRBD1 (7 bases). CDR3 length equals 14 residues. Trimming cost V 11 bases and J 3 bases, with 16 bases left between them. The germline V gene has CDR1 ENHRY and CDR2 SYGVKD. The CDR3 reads CAALGGTDTGELFF. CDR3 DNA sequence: TGTGCCGCTTTAGGCGGGACAGACACCGGGGAGCTGTTTTTT.

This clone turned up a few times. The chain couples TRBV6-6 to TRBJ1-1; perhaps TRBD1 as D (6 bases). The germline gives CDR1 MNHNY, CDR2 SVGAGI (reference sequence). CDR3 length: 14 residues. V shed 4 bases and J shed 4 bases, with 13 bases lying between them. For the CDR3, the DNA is TGTGCCAGCAGTTTTGGGGGGCCGGGCACTGAAGCTTTCTTT. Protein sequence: CASSFGGPGTEAFF.

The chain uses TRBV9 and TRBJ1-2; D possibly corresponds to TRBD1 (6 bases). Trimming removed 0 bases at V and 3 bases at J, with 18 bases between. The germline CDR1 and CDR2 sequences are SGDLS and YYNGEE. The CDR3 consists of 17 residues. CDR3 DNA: TGTGCCAGCAGCGTAGGGATTGACAGGCGGGACTACTATGGCTACACCTTC. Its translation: CASSVGIDRRDYYGYTF.

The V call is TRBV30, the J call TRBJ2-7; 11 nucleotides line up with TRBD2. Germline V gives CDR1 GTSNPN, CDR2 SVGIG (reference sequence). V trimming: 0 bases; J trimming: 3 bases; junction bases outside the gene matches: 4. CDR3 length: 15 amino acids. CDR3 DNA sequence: TGTGCCTGGAGTGTTGATACTAGCGGGGGCTACGAGCAGTACTTC. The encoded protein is CAWSVDTSGGYEQYF.

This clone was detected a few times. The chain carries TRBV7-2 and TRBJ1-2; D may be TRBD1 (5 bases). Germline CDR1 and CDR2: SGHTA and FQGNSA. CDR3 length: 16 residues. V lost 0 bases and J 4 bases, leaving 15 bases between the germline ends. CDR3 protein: CASSLAETALGYGYTF. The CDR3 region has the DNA TGTGCCAGCAGCTTAGCCGAGACAGCCCTTGGCTATGGCTACACCTTC.

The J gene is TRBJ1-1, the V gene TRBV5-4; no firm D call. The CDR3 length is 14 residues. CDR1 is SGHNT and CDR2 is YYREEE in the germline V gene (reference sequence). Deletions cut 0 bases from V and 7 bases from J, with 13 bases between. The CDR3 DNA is TGTGCCAGCAGCTTGGAGGGATACAAAGTTGAAGCTTTCTTT. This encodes CASSLEGYKVEAFF.

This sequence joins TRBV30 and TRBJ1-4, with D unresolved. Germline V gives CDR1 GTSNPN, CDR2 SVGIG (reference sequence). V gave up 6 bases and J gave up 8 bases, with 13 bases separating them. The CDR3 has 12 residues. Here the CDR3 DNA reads TGTGCCTGCCGCATAGCGGGGGAAAAACTGTTTTTT. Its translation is CACRIAGEKLFF.

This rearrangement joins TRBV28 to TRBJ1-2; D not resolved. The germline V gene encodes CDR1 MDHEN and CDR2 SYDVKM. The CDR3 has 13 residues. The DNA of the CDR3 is TGTGCGGAAGCGGACGGATCTAACTATGGCTACACCTTC. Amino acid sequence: CAEADGSNYGYTF.

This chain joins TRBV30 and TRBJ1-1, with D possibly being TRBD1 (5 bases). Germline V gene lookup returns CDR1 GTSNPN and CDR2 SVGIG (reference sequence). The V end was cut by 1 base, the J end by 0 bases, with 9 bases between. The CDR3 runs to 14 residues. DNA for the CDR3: TGTGCCTGGAGTGAGACAGCCATGAACACTGAAGCTTTCTTT. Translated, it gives CAWSETAMNTEAFF.

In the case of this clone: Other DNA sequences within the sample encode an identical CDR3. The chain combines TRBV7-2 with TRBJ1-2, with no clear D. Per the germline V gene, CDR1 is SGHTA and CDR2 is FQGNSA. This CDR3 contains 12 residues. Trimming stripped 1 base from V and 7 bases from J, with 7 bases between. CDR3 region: CASSLEVGGYTF. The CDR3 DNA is TGTGCCAGCAGCTTAGAAGTAGGTGGCTACACCTTC.

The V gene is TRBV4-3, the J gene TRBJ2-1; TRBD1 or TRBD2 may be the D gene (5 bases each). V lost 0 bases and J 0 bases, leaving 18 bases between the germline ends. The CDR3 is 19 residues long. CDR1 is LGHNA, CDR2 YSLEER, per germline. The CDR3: CASSQEWDLIGGSYNEQFF. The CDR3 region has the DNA TGCGCCAGCAGCCAAGAATGGGACCTTATTGGGGGCTCCTACAATGAGCAGTTCTTC.

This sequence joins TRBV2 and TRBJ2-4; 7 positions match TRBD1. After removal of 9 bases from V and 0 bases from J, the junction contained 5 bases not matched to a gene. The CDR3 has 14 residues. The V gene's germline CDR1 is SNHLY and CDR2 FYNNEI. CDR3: CARRDSLAKNIQYF. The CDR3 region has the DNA TGTGCCAGGAGGGACAGTTTAGCCAAAAACATTCAGTACTTC. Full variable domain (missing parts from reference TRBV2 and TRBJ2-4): EPEVTQTPSHQVTQMGQEVILRCVPISNHLYFYWYRQILGQKVEFLVSFYNNEISEKSEIFDDQFSVERPDGSNFTLKIRSTKLEDSAMYFCARRDSLAKNIQYFGAGTRLSVL.

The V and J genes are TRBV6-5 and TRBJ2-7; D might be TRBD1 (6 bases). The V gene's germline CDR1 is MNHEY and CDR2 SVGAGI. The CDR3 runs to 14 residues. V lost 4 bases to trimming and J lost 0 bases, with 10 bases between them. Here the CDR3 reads CASSFQQGSYEQYF. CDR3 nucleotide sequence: TGTGCCAGCAGTTTCCAACAGGGCTCCTACGAGCAGTACTTC.

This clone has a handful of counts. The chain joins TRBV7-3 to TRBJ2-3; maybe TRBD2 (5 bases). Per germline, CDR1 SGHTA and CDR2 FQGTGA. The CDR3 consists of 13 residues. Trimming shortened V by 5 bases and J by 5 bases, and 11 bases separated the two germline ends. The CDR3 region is CASSPGRGDTQYF. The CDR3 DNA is TGTGCCAGCAGCCCTGGCCGGGGAGATACGCAGTATTTT.

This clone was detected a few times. CDR3 DNA: TGCGCCAGCAGCTTGGATCCAGGGGGCTCCTACGAGCAGTACTTC. Protein: CASSLDPGGSYEQYF. The chain carries TRBV5-1 and TRBJ2-7; TRBD1 matches at 7 bases. Germline CDR1 SGHRS, CDR2 YFSETQ. This CDR3 has 15 amino acids. Trimming at V came to 0 bases and at J to 0 bases, leaving 3 bases not matched to a gene.

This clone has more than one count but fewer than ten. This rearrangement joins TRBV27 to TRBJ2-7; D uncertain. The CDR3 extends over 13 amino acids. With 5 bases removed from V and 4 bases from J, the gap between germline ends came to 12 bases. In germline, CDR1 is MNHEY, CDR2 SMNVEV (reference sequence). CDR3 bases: TGTGCCAGCAGTCCCGGGTTTGCATACGAGCAGTACTTC. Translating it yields CASSPGFAYEQYF.

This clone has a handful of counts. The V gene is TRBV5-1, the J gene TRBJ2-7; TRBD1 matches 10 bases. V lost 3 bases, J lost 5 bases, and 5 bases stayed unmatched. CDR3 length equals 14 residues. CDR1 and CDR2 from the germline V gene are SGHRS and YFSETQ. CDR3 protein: CASSSGQGIHEQYF. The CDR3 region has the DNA TGCGCCAGCAGCTCGGGACAGGGGATCCACGAGCAGTACTTC.